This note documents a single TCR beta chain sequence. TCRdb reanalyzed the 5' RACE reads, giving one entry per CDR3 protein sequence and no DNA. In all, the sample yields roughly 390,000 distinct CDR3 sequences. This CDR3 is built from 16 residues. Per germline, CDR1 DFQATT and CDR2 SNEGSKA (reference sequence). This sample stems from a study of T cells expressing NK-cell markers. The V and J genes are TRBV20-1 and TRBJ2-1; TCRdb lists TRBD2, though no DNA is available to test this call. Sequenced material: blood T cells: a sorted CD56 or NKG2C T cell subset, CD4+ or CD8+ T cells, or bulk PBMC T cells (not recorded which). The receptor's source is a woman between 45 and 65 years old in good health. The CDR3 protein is CSARDGGRASYNEQFF.